Listed here are 20 T cell receptor beta chains from one sample, sequenced in a study of blood T cell repertoires in COVID-19 (TCRdb year 2020). Library preparation employed the immunoSEQ multiplex PCR assay. Held by TCRdb, this immuneACCESS table contains in-frame sequences only and omits some clones. Under half of the omission traces to an unresolved V gene where checked; the cause of the rest is unknown. The sample table contains roughly 100,000 clones; only one count was recorded for roughly 84% of them. Jointly, the top ten make up 6.2% of the sample. The sequencing sample was made of peripheral blood. All receptors derive from a human donor in a cohort sampled during active COVID-19.

The CDR3 nucleotides are TGTGCCAGCAGCGTGGGACTAGAGCTGGAGCAGTACTTC. Amino acid sequence: CASSVGLELEQYF. J is TRBJ2-7 and V is TRBV9, with TRBD2 matching over 8 bases. The V gene end was trimmed by 2 bases and the J gene end by 7 bases; junction bases not matched to a gene: 5. Per germline, CDR1 SGDLS and CDR2 YYNGEE. The CDR3 contains 13 residues.

This clone has more than one count but fewer than ten. The chain carries TRBV5-1 and TRBJ2-1; 15 bases are shared with TRBD2. V lost 6 bases, J lost 2 bases, and 6 bases stayed unmatched. The germline gives CDR1 SGHRS, CDR2 YFSETQ. This CDR3 contains 17 residues. DNA for the CDR3: TGCGCCAGCATTCCCGGGACTAGCGGGGGGACCTACAATGAGCAGTTCTTC. This translates into CASIPGTSGGTYNEQFF.

CDR3 sequence (DNA): TGTGCCAGCTTCCGACGCCGGGACAGAACAAGGAGTAGCACAGATACGCAGTATTTT. Its translation: CASFRRRDRTRSSTDTQYF. The V gene is TRBV13, the J gene TRBJ2-3, with 7 bases identical to TRBD1. The CDR3 consists of 19 residues. V trimming: 8 bases; J trimming: 0 bases; junction bases outside the gene matches: 20. In germline, CDR1 is PRHDT, CDR2 FYEKMQ (reference sequence).

The rearrangement links TRBV5-4 to TRBJ1-3; 7 positions match TRBD1. Trimming took 2 bases from V and 3 from J; bases not matched to a gene: 2. Germline V gives CDR1 SGHNT, CDR2 YYREEE (reference sequence). There are 14 residues in the CDR3. CDR3 region: CASSLTGDGNTIYF. The CDR3 bases are TGTGCCAGCAGCTTAACAGGGGATGGAAACACCATATATTTT.

The chain recombines TRBV28 with TRBJ1-1; D is uncertain. This CDR3 spans 14 amino acids. CDR1 and CDR2 (germline): MDHEN, SYDVKM. Trimming cost V 0 bases and J 1 base, with 6 bases left between them. The CDR3 DNA sequence: TGTGCCAGCAGTTTATGGGCGGGGAACACTGAAGCTTTCTTT. Amino acids: CASSLWAGNTEAFF. Looking up the rest from reference TRBV28 and TRBJ1-1 gives the full variable domain: DVKVTQSSRYLVKRTGEKVFLECVQDMDHENMFWYRQDPGLGLRLIYFSYDVKMKEKGDIPEGYSVSREKKERFSLILESASTNQTSMYLCASSLWAGNTEAFFGQGTRLTVV.

The chain links TRBV9 to TRBJ2-2; D remains ambiguous. Looked up from germline, CDR1 is SGDLS and CDR2 is YYNGEE. The CDR3 sequence is 15 residues long. Between the trimmed V and J ends, which lost 2 bases and 8 bases, there was a span of 16 bases. The CDR3: CASSVVVGFDGELFF. DNA of the CDR3: TGTGCCAGCAGCGTGGTCGTCGGTTTTGATGGGGAGCTGTTTTTT.

The chain employs TRBV7-2 and TRBJ1-1, with no clear D. Germline V gene lookup returns CDR1 SGHTA and CDR2 FQGNSA. Trimming removed 1 base at V and 0 bases at J, with 12 bases between. This CDR3 has 16 amino acids. The DNA of the CDR3 is TGTGCCAGCAGCTTAGTCTATACGGGATTGAACACTGAAGCTTTCTTT. Its translation is CASSLVYTGLNTEAFF.

V and J are TRBV28 and TRBJ2-1; 13 bases align to TRBD2. V lost 4 bases and J lost 4; bases outside the gene matches: 7. CDR1 is MDHEN, CDR2 SYDVKM, per germline. The CDR3 has 17 amino acids. CDR3 sequence: CASSSGTSGANYNEQFF. The CDR3 bases are TGTGCCAGCAGTTCTGGGACTAGCGGGGCCAATTACAATGAGCAGTTCTTC.

This clone occurred a few times. J is TRBJ1-4 and V is TRBV9, with D unclear. Trimming took off 6 bases at V and 7 bases at J, with 16 bases between the two ends. The germline V gene has CDR1 SGDLS and CDR2 YYNGEE. This CDR3 region has 14 residues. CDR3 sequence: CASKSFRESEKLFF. DNA of the CDR3: TGTGCCAGCAAGTCCTTTAGGGAGAGTGAAAAACTGTTTTTT.

The CDR3 DNA reads as TGTGCCAGCAGTTACTCGCGCAGTACATGGACAGGGTTTGACGTGGCTTTCTTT. It codes for CASSYSRSTWTGFDVAFF. The rearrangement joins TRBV6-2 or TRBV6-3 to TRBJ1-1, with TRBD1 identical over 8 bases. Germline-derived CDR1 and CDR2 are MNHEY and SVGEGT. The V gene end was trimmed by 0 bases and the J gene end by 11 bases; junction bases not matched to a gene: 20. The CDR3 length is 18 residues.

V gene TRBV9 combines with J gene TRBJ1-4; D is perhaps TRBD1 (5 bases). The length of the CDR3 is 13 residues. Trimming pared 4 bases from V and 6 bases from J, leaving 10 bases between. CDR1 and CDR2 (germline): SGDLS, YYNGEE. CDR3 in amino acids: CASSSGGDEKLFF. CDR3 nucleotides: TGTGCCAGCAGCTCCGGGGGGGATGAAAAACTGTTTTTT.

The chain employs TRBV6-5 and TRBJ2-1, with 11 bases lining up with TRBD2. This CDR3 has 15 amino acids. Germline V lookup: CDR1 MNHEY, CDR2 SVGAGI. Trimming cost V 6 bases and J 7 bases; bases outside gene matches: 8. The CDR3 nucleotides read TGTGCCAGCAGGAAACTAGCGGGAGATTTTAATGAGCAGTTCTTC. Translation: CASRKLAGDFNEQFF.

The V gene is TRBV24-1, the J gene TRBJ2-7; 14 bases align to TRBD2. V shed 3 bases, J shed 5 bases, and the junction held 5 bases outside the gene matches. Germline-derived CDR1 and CDR2 are KGHDR and SFDVKD. This CDR3 is built from 16 residues. CDR3 protein: CATSDPGTSGSDEQYF. The CDR3 coding sequence is TGTGCCACCAGTGATCCCGGGACTAGCGGGAGCGACGAGCAGTACTTC.

With respect to this clone: The junction departs from the called germline gene at one end, perhaps through a read error. The chain uses TRBV19 and TRBJ2-7, with TRBD1 identical over 8 bases. Per the germline V gene, CDR1 is LNHDA and CDR2 is SQIVND (reference sequence). The CDR3 totals 14 residues. The CDR3 DNA reads TGTGTCAGTACCCCCCGGGACAGGTCCCACGAGCAGTACTTC. This codes for CVSTPRDRSHEQYF. The entire variable domain, with the rest obtained from reference TRBV19 and TRBJ2-7, is as follows: DGGITQSPKYLFRKEGQNVTLSCEQNLNHDAMYWYRQDPGQGLRLIYYSQIVNDFQKGDIAEGYSVSREKKESFPLTVTSAQKNPTAFYLCVSTPRDRSHEQYFGPGTRLTVT.

The chain combines TRBV2 with TRBJ1-3; TRBD1 is a possible D gene (6 bases). Germline values: CDR1 SNHLY, CDR2 FYNNEI. This CDR3 is 13 amino acids long. The V end was cut by 7 bases, the J end by 4 bases, with 11 bases between. The CDR3 DNA follows: TGTGCCAGCATCGGGCAGGGGGGAAACACCATATATTTT. It is translated as CASIGQGGNTIYF.

There are a few counts of this clone. This chain's CDR3 is CASSLNTGGNQPQHF. The CDR3 nucleotides read TGCGCCAGCAGCTTGAACACGGGGGGCAATCAGCCCCAGCATTTT. V and J are TRBV5-1 and TRBJ1-5; D perhaps matches TRBD1 (5 bases). CDR1 is SGHRS, CDR2 YFSETQ, per germline. This CDR3 is 15 amino acids long. V lost 1 base and J lost 2, with 10 bases in between.

J is TRBJ1-6 and V is TRBV10-3, with TRBD1 matching over 10 bases. Germline CDR1 ENHRY, CDR2 SYGVKD. This CDR3 region has 14 residues. With 6 bases clipped from V and 8 bases from J, the junction kept 4 bases outside the gene matches. The DNA for the CDR3 is TGTGCCATCAGAAGTGGGACAGGGGATTCACCCCTCCACTTT. It is translated as CAIRSGTGDSPLHF.

The chain employs TRBV9 and TRBJ1-3; D gene ambiguous. V lost 3 bases, J lost 4 bases, and 11 bases lay in between. The V gene's germline CDR1 is SGDLS and CDR2 YYNGEE. The CDR3 runs to 14 residues. The CDR3: CASSDLTRGNTIYF. The CDR3 DNA is TGTGCCAGCAGCGACCTCACCAGGGGAAACACCATATATTTT.

V and J are TRBV29-1 and TRBJ2-2, with D possibly TRBD1 on 5 matching bases. The V gene lost 5 bases and the J gene lost 6 bases, with 13 bases spanning the gap. Germline values: CDR1 SQVTM, CDR2 ANQGSEA. The CDR3 consists of 13 residues. Here the CDR3 reads CSVLQGISGELFF. For the CDR3, the DNA is TGCAGCGTTCTCCAGGGAATTTCCGGGGAGCTGTTTTTT.

This clone came up once. This chain uses TRBV13 with TRBJ2-7, with 9 bases identical to TRBD2. CDR1 PRHDT and CDR2 FYEKMQ come from the germline V gene (reference sequence). This CDR3 is built from 15 residues. Germline trimming cut 2 bases from V and 3 bases from J; bases unmatched to any gene: 5. CDR3 DNA sequence: TGTGCCAGCAGCTTAACTGGCGGGAGGGTCTACGAGCAGTACTTC. This encodes CASSLTGGRVYEQYF.